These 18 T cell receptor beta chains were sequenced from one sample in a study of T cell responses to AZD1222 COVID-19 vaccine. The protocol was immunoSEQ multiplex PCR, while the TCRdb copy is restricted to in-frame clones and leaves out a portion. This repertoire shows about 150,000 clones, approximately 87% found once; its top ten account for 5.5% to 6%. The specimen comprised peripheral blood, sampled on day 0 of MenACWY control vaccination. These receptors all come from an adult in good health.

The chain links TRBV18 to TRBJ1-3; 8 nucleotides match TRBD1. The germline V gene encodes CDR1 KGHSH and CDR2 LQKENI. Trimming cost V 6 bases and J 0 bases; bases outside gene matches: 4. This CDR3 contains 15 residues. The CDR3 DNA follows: TGTGCCAGCTCCCCGGGACAGGTCTCTGGAAACACCATATATTTT. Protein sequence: CASSPGQVSGNTIYF.

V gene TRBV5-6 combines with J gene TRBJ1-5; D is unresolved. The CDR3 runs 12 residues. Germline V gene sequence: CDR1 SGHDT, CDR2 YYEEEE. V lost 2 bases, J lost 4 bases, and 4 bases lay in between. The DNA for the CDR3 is TGTGCCAGCAGCTTCAGTAATCAGCCCCAGCATTTT. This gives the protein CASSFSNQPQHF.

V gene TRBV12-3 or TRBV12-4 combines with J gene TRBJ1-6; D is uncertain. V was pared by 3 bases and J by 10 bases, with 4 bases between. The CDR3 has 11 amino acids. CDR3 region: CASSFNSPLHF. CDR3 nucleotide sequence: TGTGCCAGCAGTTTTAACTCACCCCTCCACTTT.

The CDR3 spells CAGEENQPQHF. For the CDR3, the DNA is TGTGCCGGGGAGGAGAATCAGCCCCAGCATTTT. This rearrangement joins TRBV6-5 to TRBJ1-5; D not certain. The CDR3 is made up of 11 amino acids. V was shortened by 11 bases and J by 4 bases, with 9 bases between the two germline ends. The germline V gene has CDR1 MNHEY and CDR2 SVGAGI.

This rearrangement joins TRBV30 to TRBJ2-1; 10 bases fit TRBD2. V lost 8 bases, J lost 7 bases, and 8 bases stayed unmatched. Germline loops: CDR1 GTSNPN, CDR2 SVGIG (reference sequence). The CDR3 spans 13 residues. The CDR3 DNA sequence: TGTGCCGGAACAGCGGGAGGGATAAATGAGCAGTTCTTC. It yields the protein CAGTAGGINEQFF.

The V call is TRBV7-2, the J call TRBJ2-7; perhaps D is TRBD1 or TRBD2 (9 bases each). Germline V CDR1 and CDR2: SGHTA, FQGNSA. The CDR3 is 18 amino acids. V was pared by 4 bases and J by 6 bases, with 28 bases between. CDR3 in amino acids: CASSSRPTGGYSGSEQYF. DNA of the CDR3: TGTGCCAGCAGCTCCCGGCCCACAGGGGGCTATAGCGGGAGCGAGCAGTACTTC.

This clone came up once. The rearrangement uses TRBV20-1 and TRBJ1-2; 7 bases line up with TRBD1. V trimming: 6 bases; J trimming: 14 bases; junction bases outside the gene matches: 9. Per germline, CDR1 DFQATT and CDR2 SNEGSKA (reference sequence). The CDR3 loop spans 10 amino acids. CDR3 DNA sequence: TGCAGTGCCCGCGACAGGGTGGGAACCTTC. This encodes CSARDRVGTF.

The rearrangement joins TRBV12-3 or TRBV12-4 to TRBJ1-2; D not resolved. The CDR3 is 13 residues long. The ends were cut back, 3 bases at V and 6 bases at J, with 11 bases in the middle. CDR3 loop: CASSFSRVDGYTF. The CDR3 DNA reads TGTGCCAGCAGTTTTTCGCGGGTAGATGGCTACACCTTC.

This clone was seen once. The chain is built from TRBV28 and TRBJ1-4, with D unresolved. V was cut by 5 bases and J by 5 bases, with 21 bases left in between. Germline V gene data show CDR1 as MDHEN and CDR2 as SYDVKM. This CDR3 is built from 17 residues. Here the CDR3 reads CASSKEDGTGVNEKLFF. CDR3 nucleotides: TGTGCCAGCAGTAAAGAGGACGGCACTGGGGTCAATGAAAAACTGTTTTTT. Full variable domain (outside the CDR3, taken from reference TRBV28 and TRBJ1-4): DVKVTQSSRYLVKRTGEKVFLECVQDMDHENMFWYRQDPGLGLRLIYFSYDVKMKEKGDIPEGYSVSREKKERFSLILESASTNQTSMYLCASSKEDGTGVNEKLFFGSGTQLSVL.

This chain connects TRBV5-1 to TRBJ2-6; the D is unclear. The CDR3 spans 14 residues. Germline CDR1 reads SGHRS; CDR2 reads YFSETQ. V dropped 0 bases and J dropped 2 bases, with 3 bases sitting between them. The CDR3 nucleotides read TGCGCCAGCAGCTTGGCCCCTGGGGCCAACGTCCTGACTTTC. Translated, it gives CASSLAPGANVLTF.

CDR3 amino acids: CAIMGTANYGYTF. CDR3 DNA sequence: TGTGCCATCATGGGGACAGCTAACTATGGCTACACCTTC. V usage is TRBV10-3 and J usage is TRBJ1-2; 7 positions agree with TRBD1. CDR1 and CDR2 from the germline V gene are ENHRY and SYGVKD. The ends lost 7 bases at V and 0 bases at J; junction bases unmatched: 2. This CDR3 contains 13 residues.

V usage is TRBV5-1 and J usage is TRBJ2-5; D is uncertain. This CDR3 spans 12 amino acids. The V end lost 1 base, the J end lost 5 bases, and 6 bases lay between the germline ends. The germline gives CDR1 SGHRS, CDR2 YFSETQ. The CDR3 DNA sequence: TGCGCCAGCAGCTTGTCCGGGGAGACCCAGTACTTC. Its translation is CASSLSGETQYF.

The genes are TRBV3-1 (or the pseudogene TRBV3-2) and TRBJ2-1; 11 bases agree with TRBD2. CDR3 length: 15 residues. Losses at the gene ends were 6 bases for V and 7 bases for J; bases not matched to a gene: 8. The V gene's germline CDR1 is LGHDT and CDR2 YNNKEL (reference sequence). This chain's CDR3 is CASSIPGLAVNEQFF. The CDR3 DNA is TGTGCCAGCAGTATCCCGGGACTAGCGGTGAATGAGCAGTTCTTC.

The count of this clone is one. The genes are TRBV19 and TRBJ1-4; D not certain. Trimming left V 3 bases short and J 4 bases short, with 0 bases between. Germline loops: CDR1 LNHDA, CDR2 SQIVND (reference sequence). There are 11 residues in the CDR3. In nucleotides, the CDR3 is TGTGCCAGTAGTATTAATGAAAAACTGTTTTTT. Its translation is CASSINEKLFF.

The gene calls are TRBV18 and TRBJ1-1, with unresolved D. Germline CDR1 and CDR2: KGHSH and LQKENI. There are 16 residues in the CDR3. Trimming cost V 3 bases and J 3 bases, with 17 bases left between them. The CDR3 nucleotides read TGTGCCAGCTCACCCGTTACAAGCCTTGGGCACACTGAAGCTTTCTTT. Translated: CASSPVTSLGHTEAFF.

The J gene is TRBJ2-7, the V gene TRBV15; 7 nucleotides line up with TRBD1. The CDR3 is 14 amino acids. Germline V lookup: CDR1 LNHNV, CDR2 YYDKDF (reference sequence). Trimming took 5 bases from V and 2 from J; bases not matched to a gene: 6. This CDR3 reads CATSYRQGPYEQYF. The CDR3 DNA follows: TGTGCCACCAGCTACCGACAGGGACCCTACGAGCAGTACTTC. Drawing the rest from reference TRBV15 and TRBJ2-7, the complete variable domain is DAMVIQNPRYQVTQFGKPVTLSCSQTLNHNVMYWYQQKSSQAPKLLFHYYDKDFNNEADTPDNFQSRRPNTSFCFLDIRSPGLGDTAMYLCATSYRQGPYEQYFGPGTRLTVT.

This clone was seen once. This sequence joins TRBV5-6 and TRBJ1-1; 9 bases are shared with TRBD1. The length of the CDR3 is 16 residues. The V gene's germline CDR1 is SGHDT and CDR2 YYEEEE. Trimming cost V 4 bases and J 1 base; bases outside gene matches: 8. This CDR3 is CASSTGTGRGNTEAFF. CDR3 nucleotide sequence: TGTGCCAGCAGCACCGGGACAGGGCGGGGGAACACTGAAGCTTTCTTT.

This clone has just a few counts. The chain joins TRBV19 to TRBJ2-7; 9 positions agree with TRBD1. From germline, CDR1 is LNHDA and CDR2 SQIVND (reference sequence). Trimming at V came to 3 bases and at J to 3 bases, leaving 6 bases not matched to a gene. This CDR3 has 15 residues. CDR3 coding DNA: TGTGCCAGTAGTATGGAGGACAGGGGCGTCTACGAGCAGTACTTC. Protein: CASSMEDRGVYEQYF.